This T cell receptor beta chain was recovered during a study of cytotoxic CD8 clonotypes in ibrutinib-treated CLL. Clones were read by immunoSEQ multiplex PCR, and TCRdb kept only the in-frame ones, dropping some. The top ten clones hold roughly 4.5% of a sample with 150,000 or so clones, approximately 80% of them seen once. About this clone itself: Its antigen is unidentified.

Notes on the study in general: Clonality went higher at ibrutinib response and then dropped back toward baseline at progression. Progressing patients had sampling times that differed from those of sustained-remission patients.

This CDR3 contains 15 residues. V lost 3 bases, J lost 5 bases, and 6 bases stayed unmatched. Germline V CDR1 and CDR2: SGHTA, FQGNSA. This TCR derives from a human donor with chronic lymphocytic leukemia. The rearrangement joins TRBV7-2 to TRBJ1-5, with 8 bases identical to TRBD1. Here the sequenced sample was PBMCs, taken after 24 months of ibrutinib treatment. The CDR3 region is CASSFQGANYQPQHF. The CDR3 DNA reads TGTGCCAGCAGCTTTCAGGGGGCGAATTATCAGCCCCAGCATTTT.